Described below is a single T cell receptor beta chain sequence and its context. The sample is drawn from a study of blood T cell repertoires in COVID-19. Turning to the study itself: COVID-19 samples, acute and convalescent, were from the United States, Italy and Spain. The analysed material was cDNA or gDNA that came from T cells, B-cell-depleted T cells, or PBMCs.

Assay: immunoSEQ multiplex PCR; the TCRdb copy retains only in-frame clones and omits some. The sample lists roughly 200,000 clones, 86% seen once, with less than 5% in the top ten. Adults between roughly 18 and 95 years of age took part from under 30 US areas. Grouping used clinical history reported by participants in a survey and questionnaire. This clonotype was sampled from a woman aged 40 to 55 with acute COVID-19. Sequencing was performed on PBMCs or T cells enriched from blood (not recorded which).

The CDR3 sequence is CASTSPGQGKEAFF. CDR3 DNA: TGTGCCAGCACCTCACCCGGACAGGGGAAGGAAGCTTTCTTT. V gene TRBV2 combines with J gene TRBJ1-1; 9 nucleotides align to TRBD1. Per germline, CDR1 SNHLY and CDR2 FYNNEI. This CDR3 has 14 amino acids. The J segment lost 8 bases and the V segment lost 7 bases, leaving 11 bases of the junction unmatched.